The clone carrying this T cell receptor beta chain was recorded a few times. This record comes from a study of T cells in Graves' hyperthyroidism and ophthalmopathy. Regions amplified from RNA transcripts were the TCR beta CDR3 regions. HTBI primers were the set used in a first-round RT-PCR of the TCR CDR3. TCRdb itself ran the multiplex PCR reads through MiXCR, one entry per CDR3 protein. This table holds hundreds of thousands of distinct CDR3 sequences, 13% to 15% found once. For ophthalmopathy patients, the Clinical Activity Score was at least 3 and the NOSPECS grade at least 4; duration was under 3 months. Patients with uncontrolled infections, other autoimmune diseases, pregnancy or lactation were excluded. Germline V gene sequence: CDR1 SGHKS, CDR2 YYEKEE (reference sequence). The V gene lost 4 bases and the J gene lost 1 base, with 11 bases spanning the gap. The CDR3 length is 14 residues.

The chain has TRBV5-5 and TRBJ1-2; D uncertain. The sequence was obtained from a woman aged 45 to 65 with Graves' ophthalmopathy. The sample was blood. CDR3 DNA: TGTGCCAGCAGCCCGACCCCGGATAACTATGGCTACACCTTC. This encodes CASSPTPDNYGYTF.